The present entry profiles one T cell receptor (beta chain) with its context. The antigen remains undetermined. TCRdb re-derived calls from the 5' RACE reads in MiXCR, one entry per CDR3 protein. The sample carries about 350,000 distinct CDR3 sequences, 13% to 15% recorded once. The data belong to a study of T-cell memory formation after mild COVID-19. Study summary: Largely donor-specific sequence clusters came from a couple of donors. Broader study findings: Second-wave clones reaching peak frequency on day 37 lacked confirmed SARS-CoV-2 specificity. A subset of responding clones appeared in pre-infection memory, suggesting cross-reactive memory joined. Contracting CD8+ clones were enriched in EMRA, CD4+ mainly in CM and EM.

The germline CDR1 and CDR2 sequences are MGHDK and SYGVNS. Germline trimming cut 3 bases from V and 2 bases from J; bases unmatched to any gene: 6. The CDR3 runs to 16 residues. The V call is TRBV25-1, the J call TRBJ2-2; 7 nucleotides match TRBD1. Input material: PBMCs or a T cell subset sorted from them (not recorded which). This receptor was obtained from a man younger than 35 who had mild COVID-19 (a few samples of this study predate the infection). Cell type and time point are not known. The CDR3 coding sequence is TGTGCCAGCAGTGAGACGGGACAGAGTAACACCGGGGAGCTGTTTTTT. This gives the protein CASSETGQSNTGELFF.